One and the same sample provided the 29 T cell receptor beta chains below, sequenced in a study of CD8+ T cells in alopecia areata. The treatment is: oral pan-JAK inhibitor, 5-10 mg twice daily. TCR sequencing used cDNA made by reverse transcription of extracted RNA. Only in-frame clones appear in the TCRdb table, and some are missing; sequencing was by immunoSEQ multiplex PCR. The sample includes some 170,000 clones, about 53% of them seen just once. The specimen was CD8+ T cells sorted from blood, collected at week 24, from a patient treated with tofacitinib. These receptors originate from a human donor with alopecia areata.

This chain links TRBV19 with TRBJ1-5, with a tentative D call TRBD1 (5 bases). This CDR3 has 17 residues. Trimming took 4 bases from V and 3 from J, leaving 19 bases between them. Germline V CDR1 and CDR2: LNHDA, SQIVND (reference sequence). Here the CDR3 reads CASSTLQRDGLNQPQHF. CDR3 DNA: TGTGCCAGTAGTACTCTACAAAGGGACGGACTCAATCAGCCCCAGCATTTT.

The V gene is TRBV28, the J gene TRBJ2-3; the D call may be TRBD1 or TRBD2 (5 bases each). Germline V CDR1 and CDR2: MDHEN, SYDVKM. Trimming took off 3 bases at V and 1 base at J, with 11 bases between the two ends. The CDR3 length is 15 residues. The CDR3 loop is CASSFEGKRTDTQYF. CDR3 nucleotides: TGTGCCAGCAGTTTTGAGGGGAAGCGCACAGATACGCAGTATTTT.

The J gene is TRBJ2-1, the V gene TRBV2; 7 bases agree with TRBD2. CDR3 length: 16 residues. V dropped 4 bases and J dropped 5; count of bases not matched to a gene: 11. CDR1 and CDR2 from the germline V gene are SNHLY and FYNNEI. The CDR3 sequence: CASSVGVAGVNNEQFF. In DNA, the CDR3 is TGTGCCAGCAGTGTTGGTGTGGCGGGGGTGAACAATGAGCAGTTCTTC.

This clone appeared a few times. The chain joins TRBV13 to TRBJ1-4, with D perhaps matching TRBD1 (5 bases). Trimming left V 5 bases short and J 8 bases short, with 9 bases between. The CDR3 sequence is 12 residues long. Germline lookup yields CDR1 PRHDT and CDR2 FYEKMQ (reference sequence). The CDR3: CASSIAGEKLFF. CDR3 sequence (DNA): TGTGCCAGCAGCATTGCAGGGGAAAAACTGTTTTTT.

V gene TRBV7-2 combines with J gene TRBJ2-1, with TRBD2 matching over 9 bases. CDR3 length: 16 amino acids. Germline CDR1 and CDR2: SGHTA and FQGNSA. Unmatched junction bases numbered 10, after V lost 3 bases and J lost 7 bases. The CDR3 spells CASSFAGGGAGNEQFF. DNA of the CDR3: TGTGCCAGCAGCTTTGCTGGCGGGGGGGCGGGTAATGAGCAGTTCTTC.

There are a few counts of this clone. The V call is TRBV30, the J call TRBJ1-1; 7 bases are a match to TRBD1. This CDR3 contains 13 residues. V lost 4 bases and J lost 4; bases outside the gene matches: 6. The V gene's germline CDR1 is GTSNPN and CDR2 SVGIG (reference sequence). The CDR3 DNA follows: TGTGCCTGGACTCAGGGGGAAGGCACTGAAGCTTTCTTT. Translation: CAWTQGEGTEAFF. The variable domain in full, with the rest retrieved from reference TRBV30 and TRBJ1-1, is SQTIHQWPATLVQPVGSPLSLECTVEGTSNPNLYWYRQAAGRGLQLLFYSVGIGQISSEVPQNLSASRPQDRQFILSSKKLLLSDSGFYLCAWTQGEGTEAFFGQGTRLTVV.

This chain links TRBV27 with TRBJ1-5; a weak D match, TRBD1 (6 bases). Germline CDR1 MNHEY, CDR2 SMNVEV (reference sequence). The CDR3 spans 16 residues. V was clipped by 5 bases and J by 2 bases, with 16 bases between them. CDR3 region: CASSPRTAVGNQPQHF. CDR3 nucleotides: TGTGCCAGCAGTCCCCGGACAGCAGTAGGCAATCAGCCCCAGCATTTT.

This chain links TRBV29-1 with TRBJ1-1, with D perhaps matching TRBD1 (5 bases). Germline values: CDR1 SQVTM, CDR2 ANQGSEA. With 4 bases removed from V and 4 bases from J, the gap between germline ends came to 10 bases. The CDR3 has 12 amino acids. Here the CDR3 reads CSVGWGGTEAFF. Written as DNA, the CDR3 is TGCAGCGTTGGGTGGGGGGGCACTGAAGCTTTCTTT.

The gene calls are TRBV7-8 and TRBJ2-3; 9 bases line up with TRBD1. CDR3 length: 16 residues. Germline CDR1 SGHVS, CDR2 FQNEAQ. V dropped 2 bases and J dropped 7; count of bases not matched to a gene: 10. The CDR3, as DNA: TGTGCCAGCAGCTTAAGGGACAGGGTCTCTGCAAATACGCAGTATTTT. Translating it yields CASSLRDRVSANTQYF.

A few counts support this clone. CDR3 residues: CASSLLVEGQETQYF. CDR3 nucleotides: TGTGCCAGCAGTTTATTGGTAGAGGGCCAAGAGACCCAGTACTTC. The chain joins TRBV27 to TRBJ2-5; a weak D match, TRBD2 (5 bases). V lost 1 base and J lost 1, with 10 bases in between. The germline V gene encodes CDR1 MNHEY and CDR2 SMNVEV (reference sequence). This CDR3 comprises 15 residues.

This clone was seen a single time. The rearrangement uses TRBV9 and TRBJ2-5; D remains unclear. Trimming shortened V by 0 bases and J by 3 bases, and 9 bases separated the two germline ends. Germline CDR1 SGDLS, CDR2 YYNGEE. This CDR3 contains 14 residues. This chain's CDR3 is CASSVGVGEETQYF. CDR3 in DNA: TGTGCCAGCAGCGTAGGGGTTGGTGAAGAGACCCAGTACTTC.

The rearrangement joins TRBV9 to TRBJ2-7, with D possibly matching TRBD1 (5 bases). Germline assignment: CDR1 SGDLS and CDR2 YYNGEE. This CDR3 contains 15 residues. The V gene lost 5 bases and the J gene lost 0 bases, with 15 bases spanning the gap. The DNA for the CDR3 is TGTGCCAGCAGTCGCAGGGCCGACGACTCCTACGAGCAGTACTTC. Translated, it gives CASSRRADDSYEQYF.

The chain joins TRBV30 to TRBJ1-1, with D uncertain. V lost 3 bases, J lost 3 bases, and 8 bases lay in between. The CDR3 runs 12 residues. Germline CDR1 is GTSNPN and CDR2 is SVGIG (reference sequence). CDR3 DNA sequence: TGTGCCTGGAGCTCTTGGGACACTGAAGCTTTCTTT. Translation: CAWSSWDTEAFF. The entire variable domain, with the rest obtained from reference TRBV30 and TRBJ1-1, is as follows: SQTIHQWPATLVQPVGSPLSLECTVEGTSNPNLYWYRQAAGRGLQLLFYSVGIGQISSEVPQNLSASRPQDRQFILSSKKLLLSDSGFYLCAWSSWDTEAFFGQGTRLTVV.

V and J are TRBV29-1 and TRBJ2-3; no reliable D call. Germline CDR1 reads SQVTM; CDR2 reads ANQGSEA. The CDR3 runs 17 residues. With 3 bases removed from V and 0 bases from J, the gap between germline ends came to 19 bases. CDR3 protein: CSVEGVFSITSTDTQYF. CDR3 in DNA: TGCAGCGTTGAGGGCGTCTTCTCAATAACTAGCACAGATACGCAGTATTTT.

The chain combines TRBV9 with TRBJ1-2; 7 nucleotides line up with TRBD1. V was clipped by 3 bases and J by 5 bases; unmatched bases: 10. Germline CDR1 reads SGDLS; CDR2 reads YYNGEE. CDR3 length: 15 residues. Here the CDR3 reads CASSANFGTDYGYTF. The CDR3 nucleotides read TGTGCCAGCAGCGCTAATTTCGGGACAGATTATGGCTACACCTTC.

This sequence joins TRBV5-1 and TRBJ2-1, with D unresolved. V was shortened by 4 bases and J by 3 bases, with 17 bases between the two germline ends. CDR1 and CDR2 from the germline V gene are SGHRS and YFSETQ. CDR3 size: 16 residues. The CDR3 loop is CASSPGGRELYNEQFF. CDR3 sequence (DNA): TGCGCCAGCAGCCCGGGCGGCAGAGAGCTCTACAATGAGCAGTTCTTC.

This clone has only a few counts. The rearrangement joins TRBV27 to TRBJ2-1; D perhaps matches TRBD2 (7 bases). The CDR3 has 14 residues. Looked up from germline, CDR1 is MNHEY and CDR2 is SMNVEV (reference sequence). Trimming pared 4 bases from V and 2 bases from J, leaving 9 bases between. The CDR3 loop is CASSSGGPYNEQFF. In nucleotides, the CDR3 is TGTGCCAGCAGTTCCGGGGGGCCCTACAATGAGCAGTTCTTC.

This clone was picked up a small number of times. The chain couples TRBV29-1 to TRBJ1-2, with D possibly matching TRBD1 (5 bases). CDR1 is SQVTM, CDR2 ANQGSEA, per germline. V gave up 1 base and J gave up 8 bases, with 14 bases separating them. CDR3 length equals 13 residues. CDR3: CSVEGRQGGGYTF. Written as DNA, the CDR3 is TGCAGCGTTGAAGGGAGGCAGGGTGGCGGCTACACCTTC.

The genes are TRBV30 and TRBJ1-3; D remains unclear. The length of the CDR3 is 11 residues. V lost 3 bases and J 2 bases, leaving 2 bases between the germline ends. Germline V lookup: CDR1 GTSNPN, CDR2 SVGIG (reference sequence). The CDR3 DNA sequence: TGTGCCTGGAGGGCTGGAAACACCATATATTTT. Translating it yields CAWRAGNTIYF.

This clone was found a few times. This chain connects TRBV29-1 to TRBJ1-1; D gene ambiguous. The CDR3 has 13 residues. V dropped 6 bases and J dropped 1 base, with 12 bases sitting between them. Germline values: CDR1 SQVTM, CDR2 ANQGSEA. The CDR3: CSVVGRRNTEAFF. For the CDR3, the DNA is TGCAGCGTGGTCGGACGGAGGAACACTGAAGCTTTCTTT.

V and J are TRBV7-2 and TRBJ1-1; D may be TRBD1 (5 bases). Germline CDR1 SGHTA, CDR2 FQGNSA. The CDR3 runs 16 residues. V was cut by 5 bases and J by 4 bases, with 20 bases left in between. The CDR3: CASSPYSGRGGTEAFF. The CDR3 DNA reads TGTGCCAGCAGCCCTTACTCCGGGCGCGGGGGCACTGAAGCTTTCTTT. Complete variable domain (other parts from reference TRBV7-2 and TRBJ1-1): GAGVSQSPSNKVTEKGKDVELRCDPISGHTALYWYRQSLGQGLEFLIYFQGNSAPDKSGLPSDRFSAERTGGSVSTLTIQRTQQEDSAVYLCASSPYSGRGGTEAFFGQGTRLTVV.

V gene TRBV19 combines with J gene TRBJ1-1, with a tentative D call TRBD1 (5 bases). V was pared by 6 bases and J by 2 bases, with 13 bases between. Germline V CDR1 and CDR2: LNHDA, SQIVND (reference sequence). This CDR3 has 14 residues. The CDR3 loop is CASSIRDGNTEAFF. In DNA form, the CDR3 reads TGTGCCAGTAGCATTCGGGACGGAAACACTGAAGCTTTCTTT. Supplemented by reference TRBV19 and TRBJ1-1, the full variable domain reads DGGITQSPKYLFRKEGQNVTLSCEQNLNHDAMYWYRQDPGQGLRLIYYSQIVNDFQKGDIAEGYSVSREKKESFPLTVTSAQKNPTAFYLCASSIRDGNTEAFFGQGTRLTVV.

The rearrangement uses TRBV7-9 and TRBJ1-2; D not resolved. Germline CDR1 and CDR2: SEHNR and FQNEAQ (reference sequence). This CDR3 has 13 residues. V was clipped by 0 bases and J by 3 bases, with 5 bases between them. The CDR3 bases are TGTGCCAGCAGCTTAGCGGCAGACTATGGCTACACCTTC. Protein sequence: CASSLAADYGYTF.

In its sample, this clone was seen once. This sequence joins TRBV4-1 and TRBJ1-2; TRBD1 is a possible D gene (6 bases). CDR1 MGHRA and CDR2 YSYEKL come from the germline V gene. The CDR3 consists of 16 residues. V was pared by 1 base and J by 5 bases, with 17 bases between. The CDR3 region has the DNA TGCGCCAGCAGCCAAGTTGGACGGGAGGGGGTTTATGGCTACACCTTC. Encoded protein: CASSQVGREGVYGYTF.

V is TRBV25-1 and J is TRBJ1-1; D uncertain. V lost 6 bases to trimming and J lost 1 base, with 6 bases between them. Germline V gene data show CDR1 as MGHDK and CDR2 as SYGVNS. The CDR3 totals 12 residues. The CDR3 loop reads CASSVRNTEAFF. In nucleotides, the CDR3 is TGTGCCAGCAGCGTTAGGAACACTGAAGCTTTCTTT.

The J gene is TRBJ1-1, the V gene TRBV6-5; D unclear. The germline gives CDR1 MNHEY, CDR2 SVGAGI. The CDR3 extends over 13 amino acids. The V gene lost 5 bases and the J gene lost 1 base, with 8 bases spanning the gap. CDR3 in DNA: TGTGCCAGCAGTCCGCGGACGAACACTGAAGCTTTCTTT. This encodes CASSPRTNTEAFF.

The CDR3 DNA reads TGCAGCGTGCGCCCCGAGACAGGTCTGTCTGGGGCCAACGTCCTGACTTTC. Its protein product is CSVRPETGLSGANVLTF. This rearrangement joins TRBV29-1 to TRBJ2-6; D possibly corresponds to TRBD1 (6 bases). The CDR3 consists of 17 residues. Germline loops: CDR1 SQVTM, CDR2 ANQGSEA. V gave up 6 bases and J gave up 1 base, with 19 bases separating them.

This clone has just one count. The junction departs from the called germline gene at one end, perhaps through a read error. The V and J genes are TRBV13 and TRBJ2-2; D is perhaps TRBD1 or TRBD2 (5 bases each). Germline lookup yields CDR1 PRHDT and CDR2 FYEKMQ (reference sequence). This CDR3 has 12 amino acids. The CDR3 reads CASSRGTEELFF. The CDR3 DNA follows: TGTGCCAGCAGTCGTGGGACCGAGGAGCTGTTTTTT.

The chain's CDR3 is CSVDTDYGYTF. CDR3 in DNA: TGCAGCGTTGACACAGACTATGGCTACACCTTC. V usage is TRBV29-1 and J usage is TRBJ1-2; D not resolved. The CDR3 has 11 residues. Trimming took off 3 bases at V and 3 bases at J, with 5 bases between the two ends. Germline loops: CDR1 SQVTM, CDR2 ANQGSEA.